What follows describes a single T cell receptor (beta chain). Its antigen is still unknown. The germline V gene encodes CDR1 MNHEY and CDR2 SVGAGI. Between the trimmed V and J ends, which lost 5 bases and 1 base, there was a span of 9 bases. The CDR3 consists of 15 residues. The data were produced by immunoSEQ multiplex PCR, yet TCRdb's version contains in-frame clones alone and is incomplete. The sample includes 30,000 or so clones, roughly 94% of them seen just once. The record originates from a study of PD-1 blockade in classical Hodgkin lymphoma. Study-wide results and limits: Before treatment, TCR diversity in newly diagnosed patients was reportedly lower than in healthy donors. Sources of repertoire differences remain undefined, possibly disease activity or prior therapy.

Sample time point: newly diagnosed, previously untreated cHL patient sample. Newly diagnosed, untreated classical Hodgkin lymphoma PBMCs provided comparison. Sequencing used peripheral blood mononuclear cells (PBMCs). The chain joins TRBV6-5 to TRBJ2-6, with D perhaps TRBD1 or TRBD2 (5 bases each). The sequence was obtained from a human donor with classical Hodgkin lymphoma. The CDR3 bases are TGTGCCAGCAGTGGAGGACATTCTGGGGCCAACGTCCTGACTTTC. Translated: CASSGGHSGANVLTF.